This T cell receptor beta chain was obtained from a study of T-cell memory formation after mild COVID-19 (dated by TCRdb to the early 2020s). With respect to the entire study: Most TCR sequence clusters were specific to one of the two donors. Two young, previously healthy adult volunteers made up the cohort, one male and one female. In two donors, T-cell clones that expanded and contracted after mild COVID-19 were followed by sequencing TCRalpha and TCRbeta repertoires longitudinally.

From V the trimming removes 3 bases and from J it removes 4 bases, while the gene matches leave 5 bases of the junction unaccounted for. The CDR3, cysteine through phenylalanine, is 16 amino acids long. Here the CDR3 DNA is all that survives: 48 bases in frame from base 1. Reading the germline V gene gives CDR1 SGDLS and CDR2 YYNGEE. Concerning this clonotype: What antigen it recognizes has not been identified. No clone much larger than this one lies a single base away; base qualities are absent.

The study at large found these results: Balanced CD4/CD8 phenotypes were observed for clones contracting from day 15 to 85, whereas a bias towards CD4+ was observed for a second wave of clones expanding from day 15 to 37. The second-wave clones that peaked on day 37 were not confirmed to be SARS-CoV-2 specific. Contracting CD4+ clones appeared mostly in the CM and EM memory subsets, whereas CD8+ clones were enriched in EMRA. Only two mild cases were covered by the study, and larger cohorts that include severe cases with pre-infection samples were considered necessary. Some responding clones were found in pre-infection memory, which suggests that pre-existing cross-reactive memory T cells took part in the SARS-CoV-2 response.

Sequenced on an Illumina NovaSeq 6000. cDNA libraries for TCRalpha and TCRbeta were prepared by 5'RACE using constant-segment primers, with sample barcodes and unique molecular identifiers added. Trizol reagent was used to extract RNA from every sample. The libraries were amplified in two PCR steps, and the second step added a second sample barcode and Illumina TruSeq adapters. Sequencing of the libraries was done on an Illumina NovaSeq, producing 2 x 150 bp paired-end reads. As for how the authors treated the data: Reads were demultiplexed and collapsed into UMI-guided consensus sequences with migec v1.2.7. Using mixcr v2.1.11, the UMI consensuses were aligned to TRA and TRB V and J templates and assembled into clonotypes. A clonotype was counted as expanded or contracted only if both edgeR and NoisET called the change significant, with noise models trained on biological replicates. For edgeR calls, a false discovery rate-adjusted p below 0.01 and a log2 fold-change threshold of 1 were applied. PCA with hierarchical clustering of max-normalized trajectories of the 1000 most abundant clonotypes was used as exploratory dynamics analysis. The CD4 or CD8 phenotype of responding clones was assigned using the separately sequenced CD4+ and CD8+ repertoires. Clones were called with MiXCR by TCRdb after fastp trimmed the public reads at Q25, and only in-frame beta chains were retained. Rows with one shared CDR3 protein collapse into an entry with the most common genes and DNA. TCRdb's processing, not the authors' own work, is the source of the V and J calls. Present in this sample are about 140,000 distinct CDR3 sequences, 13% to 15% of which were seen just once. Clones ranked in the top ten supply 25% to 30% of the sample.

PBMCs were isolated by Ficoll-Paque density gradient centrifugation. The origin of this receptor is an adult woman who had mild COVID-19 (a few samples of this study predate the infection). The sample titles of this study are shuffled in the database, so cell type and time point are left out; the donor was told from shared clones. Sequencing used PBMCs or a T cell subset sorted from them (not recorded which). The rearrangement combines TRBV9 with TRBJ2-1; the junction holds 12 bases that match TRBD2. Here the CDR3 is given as CASSAPGLAGYNEQFF. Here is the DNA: TGTGCCAGCAGCGCCCCAGGACTAGCGGGATACAATGAGCAGTTCTTC.